These 22 T cell receptor beta chains share one sample of origin, sequenced in a study of cytomegalovirus exposure and HLA in healthy donors. This PCR relied on a set of 60 Vbeta primers and 13 Jbeta primers. The repertoire was sequenced with immunoSEQ multiplex PCR; TCRdb's copy has only in-frame clones and lacks some. The sample has about 120,000 clones; roughly 69% are singletons. The sequencing sample was made of PBMCs. Receptors were obtained from a woman in her forties in good health and CMV-seropositive.

This chain connects TRBV5-6 to TRBJ2-5, with 11 bases matching TRBD2. J was trimmed by 2 bases and V by 1 base; bases with no gene match: 13. From germline, CDR1 is SGHDT and CDR2 YYEEEE. The CDR3 contains 19 residues. The CDR3 here is CASSLLFRLAGSGQETQYF. The DNA of the CDR3 is TGTGCCAGCAGCTTGCTCTTCAGACTAGCGGGATCTGGTCAAGAGACCCAGTACTTC.

The gene calls are TRBV10-1 and TRBJ1-5; D not certain. The germline V gene encodes CDR1 WNHNN and CDR2 SYGVQD (reference sequence). V lost 9 bases, J lost 4 bases, and 4 bases lay in between. This CDR3 region has 10 residues. CDR3 sequence: CASVNQPQHF. DNA for the CDR3: TGCGCCAGTGTAAATCAGCCCCAGCATTTT.

V usage is TRBV29-1 and J usage is TRBJ1-1, with D hard to call. CDR1 is SQVTM, CDR2 ANQGSEA, per germline. The V end was cut by 2 bases, the J end by 0 bases, with 7 bases between. This CDR3 comprises 13 residues. The CDR3 spells CSVERRMNTEAFF. In DNA form, the CDR3 reads TGCAGCGTTGAACGGCGGATGAACACTGAAGCTTTCTTT.

The J gene is TRBJ1-1, the V gene TRBV4-3; D uncertain. The CDR3 is 14 residues long. Germline CDR1 reads LGHNA; CDR2 reads YSLEER. Deletions cut 0 bases from V and 6 bases from J, with 11 bases between. The CDR3 loop reads CASSQESGRAEAFF. In DNA, the CDR3 is TGCGCCAGCAGCCAAGAGAGTGGGAGAGCTGAAGCTTTCTTT.

This sequence joins TRBV2 and TRBJ1-5; D uncertain. V shed 2 bases and J shed 2 bases, with 10 bases lying between them. The CDR3 covers 15 residues. The germline gives CDR1 SNHLY, CDR2 FYNNEI. The CDR3 loop reads CASSEILRGNQPQHF. The CDR3 region has the DNA TGTGCCAGCAGTGAAATTTTGAGGGGCAATCAGCCCCAGCATTTT.

As concerns this clone: Other DNA sequences in the same sample also yield this CDR3. The chain has TRBV15 and TRBJ2-7; TRBD1 might be the D (5 bases). The V end was cut by 0 bases, the J end by 1 base, with 7 bases between. This CDR3 is built from 14 residues. Looked up from germline, CDR1 is LNHNV and CDR2 is YYDKDF (reference sequence). The CDR3 reads CATSRDRASYEQYF. The CDR3 coding sequence is TGTGCCACCAGCAGAGACAGGGCATCCTACGAGCAGTACTTC.

The rearrangement joins TRBV7-2 to TRBJ2-7; 9 bases are shared with TRBD2. The junction had 8 bases not matched to a gene; V was cut back by 5 bases and J by 6 bases. The CDR3 runs to 14 residues. The V gene's germline CDR1 is SGHTA and CDR2 FQGNSA. CDR3 DNA sequence: TGTGCCAGCAGCCCAAACCTAGCGGGGACCGAGCAGTACTTC. Translated: CASSPNLAGTEQYF.

The chain couples TRBV11-2 to TRBJ2-2, with 12 bases lining up with TRBD2. The junction had 5 bases not matched to a gene; V was cut back by 6 bases and J by 6 bases. Germline V gene sequence: CDR1 SGHAT, CDR2 FQNNGV. The CDR3 loop spans 15 amino acids. For the CDR3, the DNA is TGTGCCAGCAGGACTAGCGGGAGACGGGCCGGGGAGCTGTTTTTT. Encoded protein: CASRTSGRRAGELFF.

The rearrangement joins TRBV7-2 to TRBJ1-1, with D perhaps TRBD1 (6 bases). The germline V gene encodes CDR1 SGHTA and CDR2 FQGNSA. The CDR3 loop spans 15 amino acids. Trimming pared 4 bases from V and 0 bases from J, leaving 12 bases between. CDR3 protein: CASSSTGNLNTEAFF. The CDR3 DNA sequence: TGTGCCAGCAGCTCAACAGGGAATTTGAACACTGAAGCTTTCTTT. The entire variable domain, with the rest obtained from reference TRBV7-2 and TRBJ1-1, is as follows: GAGVSQSPSNKVTEKGKDVELRCDPISGHTALYWYRQSLGQGLEFLIYFQGNSAPDKSGLPSDRFSAERTGGSVSTLTIQRTQQEDSAVYLCASSSTGNLNTEAFFGQGTRLTVV.

This chain uses TRBV27 with TRBJ2-5; 7 bases map to TRBD1. Looked up from germline, CDR1 is MNHEY and CDR2 is SMNVEV (reference sequence). V lost 6 bases and J lost 1; bases outside the gene matches: 14. This CDR3 has 17 amino acids. The CDR3 here is CASSPGTGEPSQETQYF. CDR3 in DNA: TGTGCCAGCAGCCCAGGTACAGGGGAACCCAGCCAAGAGACCCAGTACTTC.

For this clone: Within the sample, other DNA sequences also encode this same CDR3. The chain combines TRBV4-3 with TRBJ2-3, with D maybe TRBD2 (5 bases). Germline-derived CDR1 and CDR2 are LGHNA and YSLEER. CDR3 length: 14 residues. Deletions cut 0 bases from V and 3 bases from J, with 7 bases between. CDR3 region: CASSQDRGTDTQYF. CDR3 DNA: TGCGCCAGCAGCCAAGATCGGGGTACAGATACGCAGTATTTT.

The CDR3 coding sequence is TGTGCCAGCAGCGTAGTAGCGGGAGTAGGATACAATGAGCAGTTCTTC. This sequence encodes CASSVVAGVGYNEQFF. This chain joins TRBV9 and TRBJ2-1; 9 bases line up with TRBD2. The CDR3 has 16 residues. Trimming removed 0 bases from V and 4 bases from J; junction bases left unmatched: 5. Looked up from germline, CDR1 is SGDLS and CDR2 is YYNGEE.

On this clone itself: The junction and the germline gene differ at one end; a read error may be behind it. The V call is TRBV4-1, the J call TRBJ2-5; 9 bases are a match to TRBD2. Germline-derived CDR1 and CDR2 are MGHRA and YSYEKL. The CDR3 covers 17 residues. CDR3 sequence: CANSVNSGSEGGETQYF. CDR3 DNA: TGCGCCAACAGCGTTAATAGCGGGAGTGAGGGGGGAGAGACCCAGTACTTC.

This clone showed up just a few times. The chain's CDR3 is CASLVGTGKNEQYF. The CDR3 nucleotides are TGTGCCAGCCTAGTAGGAACAGGTAAAAACGAGCAGTACTTC. The J gene is TRBJ2-7, the V gene TRBV2, with a weak D call TRBD1 (5 bases). CDR3 length: 14 residues. Trimming left V 8 bases short and J 5 bases short, with 19 bases between. CDR1 and CDR2 from the germline V gene are SNHLY and FYNNEI.

V and J are TRBV5-4 and TRBJ1-1; D is unresolved. V gave up 4 bases and J gave up 4 bases, with 11 bases separating them. Looked up from germline, CDR1 is SGHNT and CDR2 is YYREEE (reference sequence). This CDR3 region has 13 residues. The CDR3 DNA reads TGTGCCAGCAGCCCTGCAGTTGGCACTGAAGCTTTCTTT. Encoded protein: CASSPAVGTEAFF. The full variable domain, in which reference TRBV5-4 and TRBJ1-1 provide the parts outside the CDR3, is ETGVTQSPTHLIKTRGQQVTLRCSSQSGHNTVSWYQQALGQGPQFIFQYYREEENGRGNFPPRFSGLQFPNYSSELNVNALELDDSALYLCASSPAVGTEAFFGQGTRLTVV.

Points on this clone: One end of the junction fails to match germline, which may point to a read error. The chain links TRBV5-4 to TRBJ2-3; D might be TRBD1 (5 bases). Looked up from germline, CDR1 is SGHNT and CDR2 is YYREEE (reference sequence). This CDR3 is built from 15 residues. In DNA, the CDR3 is TGTGCCAGCAGTACTCCAGGGTCGGCGACAGATACACAGTATTTT. It encodes CASSTPGSATDTQYF.

The V call is TRBV7-9, the J call TRBJ1-3; 11 bases map to TRBD1. The CDR3 has 16 amino acids. Germline values: CDR1 SEHNR, CDR2 FQNEAQ (reference sequence). Unmatched junction bases numbered 3, after V lost 5 bases and J lost 0 bases. This CDR3 is CASSGGTGGSGNTIYF. The CDR3 coding sequence is TGTGCCAGCAGCGGTGGGACAGGGGGCTCTGGAAACACCATATATTTT.

In this sample, this clone turned up a few times. The genes are TRBV29-1 and TRBJ2-3; TRBD2 matches 8 bases. This CDR3 region has 13 residues. CDR1 and CDR2 from the germline V gene are SQVTM and ANQGSEA. V lost 7 bases and J lost 3; bases outside the gene matches: 6. The DNA for the CDR3 is TGCAGCGCCGGGGGGGGGCGGACAGATACGCAGTATTTT. Translating gives CSAGGGRTDTQYF.

V is TRBV7-2 and J is TRBJ2-7; 8 nucleotides agree with TRBD2. With V trimmed by 5 bases and J by 6 bases, 3 bases remained unmatched. The CDR3 is 12 residues long. Germline V CDR1 and CDR2: SGHTA, FQGNSA. The CDR3 reads CASSLAGGEQYF. The CDR3 DNA reads as TGTGCCAGCAGCCTCGCGGGGGGCGAGCAGTACTTC.

As to this clone: The junction differs from germline at one of its ends, possibly a read error. The V call is TRBV14, the J call TRBJ1-4, with D perhaps matching TRBD1 (5 bases). This CDR3 has 12 amino acids. CDR1 and CDR2 (germline): SGHDN, FVKESK. The CDR3 loop reads CASSQEGEKLFF. The CDR3 DNA reads as TGTGCCAGCAGCCAAGAAGGGGAAAAACTATTTTTT.

CDR3 in DNA: TGTGCCAGTAGTATAGGGGGGAGGGCCGGTATGGATGAGCAGTTCTTC. Translation: CASSIGGRAGMDEQFF. The gene calls are TRBV19 and TRBJ2-1; 7 bases are shared with TRBD2. The germline V gene encodes CDR1 LNHDA and CDR2 SQIVND (reference sequence). The CDR3 consists of 16 residues. V was clipped by 1 base and J by 8 bases; unmatched bases: 11.

The chain is built from TRBV7-9 and TRBJ1-1; D is undetermined. The CDR3 runs 14 residues. Germline V CDR1 and CDR2: SEHNR, FQNEAQ (reference sequence). V shed 2 bases and J shed 3 bases, with 10 bases lying between them. CDR3 DNA: TGTGCCAGCAGCTTAACCACCACTTACACTGAAGCTTTCTTT. Its translation is CASSLTTTYTEAFF.